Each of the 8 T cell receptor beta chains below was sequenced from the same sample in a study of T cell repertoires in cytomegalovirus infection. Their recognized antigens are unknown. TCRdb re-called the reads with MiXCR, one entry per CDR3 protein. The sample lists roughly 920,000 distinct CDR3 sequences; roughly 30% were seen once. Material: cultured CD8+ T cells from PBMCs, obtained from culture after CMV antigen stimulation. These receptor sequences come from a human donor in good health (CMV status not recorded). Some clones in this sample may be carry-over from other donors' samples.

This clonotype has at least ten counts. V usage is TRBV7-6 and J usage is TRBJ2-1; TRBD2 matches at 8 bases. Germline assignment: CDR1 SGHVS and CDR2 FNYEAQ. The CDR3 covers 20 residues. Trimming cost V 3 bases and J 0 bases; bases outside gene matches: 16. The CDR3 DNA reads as TGTGCCAGCAGCTTCCTCGGGGGCGGGGGGACCCTAAGCTCCTACAATGAGCAGTTCTTC. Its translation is CASSFLGGGGTLSSYNEQFF.

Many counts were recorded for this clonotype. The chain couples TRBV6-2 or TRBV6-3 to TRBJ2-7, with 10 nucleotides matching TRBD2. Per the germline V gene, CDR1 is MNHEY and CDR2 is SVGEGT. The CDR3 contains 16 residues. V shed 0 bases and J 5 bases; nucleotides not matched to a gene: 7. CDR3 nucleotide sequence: TGTGCCAGCAGTTACTCAGCGGGGGGGCCTCGCGACGAGCAGTACTTC. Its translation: CASSYSAGGPRDEQYF.

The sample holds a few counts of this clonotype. The DNA of the CDR3 is TGTGCCAGCAGTTTATCGGGTGGGACACCCACTAGCACAGATACGCAGTATTTT. Translation gives CASSLSGGTPTSTDTQYF. V is TRBV27 and J is TRBJ2-3; perhaps TRBD1 as D (6 bases). The CDR3 spans 18 residues. V was pared by 0 bases and J by 0 bases, with 16 bases between. The germline gives CDR1 MNHEY, CDR2 SMNVEV (reference sequence).

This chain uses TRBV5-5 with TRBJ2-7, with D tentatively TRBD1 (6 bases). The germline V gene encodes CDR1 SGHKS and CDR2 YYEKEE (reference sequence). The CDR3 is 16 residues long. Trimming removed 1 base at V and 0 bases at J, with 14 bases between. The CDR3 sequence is CASSLTLPGDSYEQYF. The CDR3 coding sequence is TGTGCCAGCAGCTTGACTTTGCCAGGGGACTCCTACGAGCAGTACTTC.

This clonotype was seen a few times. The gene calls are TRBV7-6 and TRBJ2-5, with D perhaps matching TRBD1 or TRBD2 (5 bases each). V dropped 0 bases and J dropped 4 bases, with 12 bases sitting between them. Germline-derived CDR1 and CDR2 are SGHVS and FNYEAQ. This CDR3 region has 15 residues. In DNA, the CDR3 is TGTGCCAGCAGCTTAGCATGGGGGTCCCCAGAGACCCAGTACTTC. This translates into CASSLAWGSPETQYF.

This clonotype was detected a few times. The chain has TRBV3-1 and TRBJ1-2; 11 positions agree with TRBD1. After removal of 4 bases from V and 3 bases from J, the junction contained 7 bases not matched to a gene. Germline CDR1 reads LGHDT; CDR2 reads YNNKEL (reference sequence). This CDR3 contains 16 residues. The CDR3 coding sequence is TGTGCCAGCAGCCCCCCTGGACAGGGGGCGGACTATGGCTACACCTTC. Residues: CASSPPGQGADYGYTF. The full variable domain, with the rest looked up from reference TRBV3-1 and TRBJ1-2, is DTAVSQTPKYLVTQMGNDKSIKCEQNLGHDTMYWYKQDSKKFLKIMFSYNNKELIINETVPNRFSPKSPDKAHLNLHINSLELGDSAVYFCASSPPGQGADYGYTFGSGTRLTVV.

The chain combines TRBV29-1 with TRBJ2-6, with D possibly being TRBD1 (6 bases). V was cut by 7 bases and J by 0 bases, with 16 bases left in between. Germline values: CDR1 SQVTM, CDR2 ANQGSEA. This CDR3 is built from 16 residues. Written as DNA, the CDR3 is TGCAGCGCCAGGGACAAGCTGTCCTCTGGGGCCAACGTCCTGACTTTC. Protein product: CSARDKLSSGANVLTF. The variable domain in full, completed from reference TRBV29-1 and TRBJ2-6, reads SAVISQKPSRDICQRGTSLTIQCQVDSQVTMMFWYRQQPGQSLTLIATANQGSEATYESGFVIDKFPISRPNLTFSTLTVSNMSPEDSSIYLCSARDKLSSGANVLTFGAGSRLTVL.

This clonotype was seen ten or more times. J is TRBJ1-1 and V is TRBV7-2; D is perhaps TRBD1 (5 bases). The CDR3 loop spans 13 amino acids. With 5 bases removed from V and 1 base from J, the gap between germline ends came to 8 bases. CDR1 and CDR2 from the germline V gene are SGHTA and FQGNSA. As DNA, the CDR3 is TGTGCCAGCAGCCCGGACAAGAACACTGAAGCTTTCTTT. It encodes CASSPDKNTEAFF.